This T cell receptor beta chain was captured by sequencing in a study of blood T cell repertoires in COVID-19. The overall study: The United States, Italy and Spain were the sources of the acute and convalescent COVID-19 samples. T cells, B-cell-depleted T cells, or PBMCs provided the cDNA or gDNA that served as material.

In the original processing: Counts of nucleated cells, estimated from reference gene primer amplification, were obtained. Sequencing used immunoSEQ multiplex PCR; TCRdb keeps in-frame clones, though not all of them. V and J calls and clone size are copied from that table; D and trimming were computed from the DNA. The data hold hundreds of thousands of clones, with 87% observed a single time. The germline CDR1 and CDR2 sequences are SEHNR and FQNEAQ (reference sequence). The V and J ends lost 5 bases and 0 bases respectively, with 17 bases between them. This CDR3 has 18 residues. The TCR sequence derives from a man aged 55 to 70 who had recovered from COVID-19. The source material was peripheral blood. The chain carries TRBV7-9 and TRBJ1-6, with a weak D call TRBD1 (5 bases). CDR3 sequence (DNA): TGTGCCAGCAGCCACTTGGGGCGGGGATTCTCCTATAATTCACCCCTCCACTTT. This codes for CASSHLGRGFSYNSPLHF.